This is a list of T cell receptor beta chains from one sample in a study of T cell repertoires in cytomegalovirus infection. Their recognized antigens are unknown. TCRdb analysed the reads with MiXCR anew, one entry per CDR3 protein. The table lists about 310,000 distinct CDR3 sequences, approximately 25% of them singletons. Specimen: cultured PBMCs, collected from culture after CMV antigen stimulation. The source of these receptors is a human donor in good health (CMV status not recorded). Some clones in this sample may be carry-over from other donors' samples. The CDR3 runs from the conserved cysteine through the conserved F or W. Each record gives: J gene, V gene, CDR3 protein.

>TRBJ2-1|TRBV7-8
CASSLGPVSYNEQFF
>TRBJ2-1|TRBV3-1
CASSRDLAGDNEQFF
>TRBJ2-5|TRBV18
CASSPPAGVGETQYF
>TRBJ1-1|TRBV19
CATGVNRNTEAFF
>TRBJ2-3|TRBV19
CASSIGIGSDTQYF
>TRBJ1-6|TRBV20-1
CSARDIGAVNSPLHF
>TRBJ2-3|TRBV28
CASSSRGWPDTQYF
>TRBJ1-5|TRBV5-8
CASSLSFGNQPQHF
>TRBJ2-3|TRBV28
CASRGPGGAQYF
>TRBJ1-1|TRBV12-3/TRBV12-4
CASSFAGPDTEAFF
>TRBJ1-2|TRBV24-1
CATQGSYGYTF
>TRBJ2-7|TRBV28
CASMPGHSYEQYF
>TRBJ1-2|TRBV7-9
CASSPRTIPYGYTF
>TRBJ1-4|TRBV5-3
CASSPRGSTNEKLFF
>TRBJ2-1|TRBV7-6
CASSSGLAGDEQFF
>TRBJ1-1|TRBV11-2
CASSSDMNTEAFF
>TRBJ2-5|TRBV19
CASSIYGPGGQGGQETQYF
>TRBJ1-1|TRBV7-2
CASSSQVNTEAFF
>TRBJ2-1|TRBV19
CASSIELGLAGLNEQFF
>TRBJ2-5|TRBV27
CASSKLAALGIDETQYF
>TRBJ1-4|TRBV20-1
CSLRTGREKLFF
>TRBJ1-6|TRBV7-6
CASSLARAYSYNSPLHF
>TRBJ2-3|TRBV6-6
CASSYRPTPITDTQYF
>TRBJ2-5|TRBV7-6
CASSPLAGVVETQYF
>TRBJ2-3|TRBV7-8
CASSLAPGSDTQYF
>TRBJ1-1|TRBV7-2
CASSSQDRWSREAFF
>TRBJ2-6|TRBV6-1
CASTEWDGANVLTF
>TRBJ1-5|TRBV19
CASSLQGGVYSNQPQHF
>TRBJ2-1|TRBV20-1
CSGLAYNEQFF
>TRBJ2-1|TRBV7-6
CASSLAATTGGPREQFF
>TRBJ2-3|TRBV7-6
CASSLGGTGVADTQYF
>TRBJ1-5|TRBV6-5
CASSYDRNQPQHF
>TRBJ2-1|TRBV19
CASSSFGGGGHEQFF
>TRBJ2-3|TRBV7-9
CASSGRTGDVTDTQYF